These 27 T cell receptor beta chains were all obtained from the same sample, sequenced in a study of CD8 T cells in Susac syndrome. Reverse transcription of roughly 0.5 to 1 ug RNA was performed with random hexamers. Using its own MiXCR run on the immunoSEQ multiplex PCR reads, TCRdb lists one record per CDR3 protein. This table has approximately 200,000 distinct CDR3 sequences, 90% to 95% appearing once. What was sequenced was CD4+ T cells from PBMCs. The receptors were sampled from a human donor with multiple sclerosis.

The chain couples TRBV5-1 to TRBJ2-5; D remains unclear. The germline gives CDR1 SGHRS, CDR2 YFSETQ. This CDR3 has 13 residues. Deletions cut 4 bases from V and 0 bases from J, with 7 bases between. CDR3 in amino acids: CASSNVYQETQYF. The CDR3, as DNA: TGCGCCAGCAGCAACGTGTACCAAGAGACCCAGTACTTC. The full variable domain, with the rest looked up from reference TRBV5-1 and TRBJ2-5, is KAGVTQTPRYLIKTRGQQVTLSCSPISGHRSVSWYQQTPGQGLQFLFEYFSETQRNKGNFPGRFSGRQFSNSRSEMNVSTLELGDSALYLCASSNVYQETQYFGPGTRLLVL.

The genes are TRBV4-1 and TRBJ2-5, with 12 bases identical to TRBD2. CDR1 MGHRA and CDR2 YSYEKL come from the germline V gene. This CDR3 comprises 17 residues. With 1 base clipped from V and 2 bases from J, the junction kept 5 bases outside the gene matches. The CDR3 DNA reads as TGCGCCAGCAGCCAAGGTTCTAGCGGGGGGGCACAAGAGACCCAGTACTTC. This encodes CASSQGSSGGAQETQYF.

The rearrangement uses TRBV20-1 and TRBJ2-4; the D is unclear. Germline V gene sequence: CDR1 DFQATT, CDR2 SNEGSKA (reference sequence). CDR3 length: 10 amino acids. Trimming shortened V by 8 bases and J by 0 bases, and 2 bases separated the two germline ends. The CDR3 DNA follows: TGCAGTTTAGCCAAAAACATTCAGTACTTC. It encodes CSLAKNIQYF.

This chain joins TRBV7-3 and TRBJ2-1; 10 bases match TRBD2. The CDR3 runs 16 residues. V lost 5 bases and J lost 9; bases outside the gene matches: 13. Germline CDR1 reads SGHTA; CDR2 reads FQGTGA. Here the CDR3 reads CASSTLGERGGGEQFF. The CDR3, as DNA: TGTGCCAGCAGCACCCTCGGGGAGCGGGGGGGCGGTGAGCAGTTCTTC.

The V and J genes are TRBV6-1 and TRBJ1-2, with D tentatively TRBD1 (5 bases). V dropped 2 bases and J dropped 6 bases, with 22 bases sitting between them. The CDR3 consists of 17 residues. Germline V lookup: CDR1 MNHNS, CDR2 SASEGT. For the CDR3, the DNA is TGTGCCAGCAGTGAATGGCCCGACATGTCTGGGGCTAATGGCTACACCTTC. It specifies CASSEWPDMSGANGYTF.

V usage is TRBV12-3 or TRBV12-4 and J usage is TRBJ2-6, with 7 bases identical to TRBD1. The CDR3 extends over 18 amino acids. The trim removed 8 bases at V and 0 bases at J, leaving 13 bases unmatched. CDR3 in amino acids: CASGRQGLVSSGANVLTF. In DNA, the CDR3 is TGTGCCAGCGGAAGACAGGGTCTAGTAAGCTCTGGGGCCAACGTCCTGACTTTC.

This clonotype was seen once. The chain employs TRBV5-1 and TRBJ2-7, with 7 bases identical to TRBD2. Germline CDR1 and CDR2: SGHRS and YFSETQ. After removal of 6 bases from V and 5 bases from J, the junction contained 11 bases not matched to a gene. The CDR3 sequence is 14 residues long. The CDR3 bases are TGCGCCAGCACCGGCGGGAGAGGGAAGGACGAGCAGTACTTC. As protein: CASTGGRGKDEQYF.

The rearrangement joins TRBV30 to TRBJ1-5, with D possibly being TRBD1 (5 bases). Trimming left V 1 base short and J 7 bases short, with 11 bases between. The CDR3 extends over 13 amino acids. Germline-derived CDR1 and CDR2 are GTSNPN and SVGIG (reference sequence). CDR3 protein: CAWSGQGVQPQHF. As DNA, the CDR3 is TGTGCCTGGAGTGGCCAGGGAGTACAGCCCCAGCATTTT.

The chain couples TRBV20-1 to TRBJ2-5; 7 bases align to TRBD1. With V trimmed by 6 bases and J by 3 bases, 7 bases remained unmatched. Looked up from germline, CDR1 is DFQATT and CDR2 is SNEGSKA (reference sequence). The CDR3 contains 13 residues. The CDR3, as DNA: TGCAGTGCCCTCCGACAGGGAAAAGAGACCCAGTACTTC. Its protein is CSALRQGKETQYF.

The CDR3: CASSRGTMNTEAFF. The CDR3 DNA sequence: TGCGCCAGCAGTCGCGGGACAATGAACACTGAAGCTTTCTTT. The V and J genes are TRBV5-1 and TRBJ1-1, with TRBD1 as a possible D gene (6 bases). The CDR3 sequence is 14 residues long. With 5 bases removed from V and 0 bases from J, the gap between germline ends came to 11 bases. Germline V gene lookup returns CDR1 SGHRS and CDR2 YFSETQ.

CDR3 nucleotide sequence: TGTGCCTGGAGTAAGGCTCCGAGCTCCTACGAGCAGTACTTC. Translating gives CAWSKAPSSYEQYF. The V gene is TRBV30, the J gene TRBJ2-7; no definite D call. The V end was cut by 2 bases, the J end by 0 bases, with 11 bases between. The CDR3 spans 14 residues. Germline lookup yields CDR1 GTSNPN and CDR2 SVGIG (reference sequence).

A single count supports this clonotype. This sequence joins TRBV5-4 and TRBJ2-1; D might be TRBD2 (5 bases). The CDR3 sequence is 15 residues long. V gave up 0 bases and J gave up 1 base, with 8 bases separating them. In germline, CDR1 is SGHNT, CDR2 YYREEE (reference sequence). For the CDR3, the DNA is TGTGCCAGCAGCTTGGACGGGGTTTCCTACAATGAGCAGTTCTTC. Protein product: CASSLDGVSYNEQFF.

The J gene is TRBJ2-1, the V gene TRBV3-1; D is ambiguous. The CDR3 is 12 residues long. V dropped 2 bases and J dropped 7 bases, with 6 bases sitting between them. Germline CDR1 reads LGHDT; CDR2 reads YNNKEL (reference sequence). CDR3 sequence: CASSQLTNEQFF. The CDR3 DNA reads as TGTGCCAGCAGCCAATTAACGAATGAGCAGTTCTTC.

V usage is TRBV20-1 and J usage is TRBJ2-1; D perhaps matches TRBD2 (6 bases). Trimming shortened V by 0 bases and J by 11 bases, and 14 bases separated the two germline ends. Germline values: CDR1 DFQATT, CDR2 SNEGSKA (reference sequence). This CDR3 is built from 13 residues. The CDR3 protein is CSARDRVEGKQFF. CDR3 DNA: TGCAGTGCTAGAGACAGGGTGGAGGGAAAGCAGTTCTTC.

This rearrangement joins TRBV6-6 to TRBJ2-7; no clear D gene. Germline V gives CDR1 MNHNY, CDR2 SVGAGI (reference sequence). Trimming took off 6 bases at V and 2 bases at J, with 11 bases between the two ends. The CDR3 spans 13 residues. The CDR3 is CASRGEATYEQYF. The CDR3 DNA follows: TGTGCCAGCAGAGGTGAGGCGACCTACGAGCAGTACTTC.

The chain uses TRBV29-1 and TRBJ1-1; D is uncertain. CDR1 and CDR2 from the germline V gene are SQVTM and ANQGSEA. V shed 4 bases and J shed 0 bases, with 9 bases lying between them. The CDR3 covers 13 residues. The DNA for the CDR3 is TGCAGCGTTGTACGCCGAATGAACACTGAAGCTTTCTTT. It codes for CSVVRRMNTEAFF.

The rearrangement links TRBV5-1 to TRBJ2-1, with 9 bases fitting TRBD1. The J segment lost 0 bases and the V segment lost 4 bases, leaving 5 bases of the junction unmatched. The germline V gene encodes CDR1 SGHRS and CDR2 YFSETQ. The CDR3 runs 16 residues. CDR3 in amino acids: CASSRGQGSSYNEQFF. The CDR3 coding sequence is TGCGCCAGCAGCCGGGGACAGGGAAGCTCCTACAATGAGCAGTTCTTC.

This chain connects TRBV11-2 to TRBJ2-5; no clear D gene. Trimming left V 1 base short and J 5 bases short, with 8 bases between. Looked up from germline, CDR1 is SGHAT and CDR2 is FQNNGV. CDR3 length: 13 residues. The chain's CDR3 is CASSLADRETQYF. For the CDR3, the DNA is TGTGCCAGCAGCTTAGCGGACCGGGAGACCCAGTACTTC.

The chain has TRBV6-6 and TRBJ1-2; no clear D. Germline lookup yields CDR1 MNHNY and CDR2 SVGAGI (reference sequence). This CDR3 comprises 15 residues. Trimming shortened V by 6 bases and J by 2 bases, and 16 bases separated the two germline ends. The CDR3 nucleotides are TGTGCCAGCAGGGCCCCGCTAACCTTAAACTATGGCTACACCTTC. This sequence encodes CASRAPLTLNYGYTF.

The genes are TRBV2 and TRBJ1-2; 8 nucleotides match TRBD1. The CDR3 runs to 12 residues. Unmatched junction bases numbered 3, after V lost 6 bases and J lost 6 bases. Germline CDR1 reads SNHLY; CDR2 reads FYNNEI. Here the CDR3 reads CASSSTGDGYTF. CDR3 nucleotide sequence: TGTGCCAGCAGCTCGACAGGGGATGGCTACACCTTC. Drawing the rest from reference TRBV2 and TRBJ1-2, the complete variable domain is EPEVTQTPSHQVTQMGQEVILRCVPISNHLYFYWYRQILGQKVEFLVSFYNNEISEKSEIFDDQFSVERPDGSNFTLKIRSTKLEDSAMYFCASSSTGDGYTFGSGTRLTVV.

V usage is TRBV29-1 and J usage is TRBJ1-2, with D perhaps matching TRBD1 (5 bases). CDR1 and CDR2 from the germline V gene are SQVTM and ANQGSEA. Between the trimmed V and J ends, which lost 4 bases and 7 bases, there was a span of 22 bases. CDR3 length equals 15 residues. DNA for the CDR3: TGCAGCGTTGGGGGTGGGACCTACCGAGAGGGTGGCTACACCTTC. The encoded protein is CSVGGGTYREGGYTF.

The V and J genes are TRBV5-4 and TRBJ2-1; D call uncertain. Germline assignment: CDR1 SGHNT and CDR2 YYREEE (reference sequence). The CDR3 covers 15 residues. V was pared by 0 bases and J by 4 bases, with 11 bases between. CDR3 nucleotides: TGTGCCAGCAGCTTGGACCTCCTACTGTACAATGAGCAGTTCTTC. The encoded protein is CASSLDLLLYNEQFF.

This chain joins TRBV14 and TRBJ1-2, with no clear D. CDR3 size: 14 residues. CDR1 is SGHDN, CDR2 FVKESK, per germline. Trimming cost V 0 bases and J 8 bases, with 13 bases left between them. The CDR3 coding sequence is TGTGCCAGCAGCCAAGATCGGAGGGCCAGGGGCTACACCTTC. Translated: CASSQDRRARGYTF.

The chain is built from TRBV6-6 and TRBJ1-1, with a possible D match to TRBD1 (5 bases). Germline V CDR1 and CDR2: MNHNY, SVGAGI (reference sequence). The CDR3 is 13 amino acids. V was pared by 5 bases and J by 10 bases, with 17 bases between. This chain's CDR3 is CASSHGTAGRAFF. In nucleotides, the CDR3 is TGTGCCAGCAGTCATGGGACCGCCGGGCGAGCTTTCTTT.

The gene calls are TRBV24-1 and TRBJ2-5, with a weak D call TRBD1 (6 bases). V gave up 4 bases and J gave up 1 base, with 15 bases separating them. Germline assignment: CDR1 KGHDR and CDR2 SFDVKD. This CDR3 comprises 16 residues. The CDR3 region is CATSEGGSLVQETQYF. The CDR3 nucleotides are TGTGCCACCAGTGAAGGGGGAAGCCTCGTCCAAGAGACCCAGTACTTC.

The gene calls are TRBV12-5 and TRBJ1-1, with D possibly TRBD1 on 5 matching bases. The CDR3 is 12 amino acids. Germline lookup yields CDR1 LGHNT and CDR2 FRNRAP. The V and J ends lost 6 bases and 10 bases respectively, with 15 bases between them. As DNA, the CDR3 is TGTGCTAGTGGCCCCAGGGATCGGTCAGCTTTCTTT. Protein: CASGPRDRSAFF.

The rearrangement joins TRBV5-1 to TRBJ2-7; no reliable D call. Trimming left V 2 bases short and J 4 bases short, with 13 bases between. The CDR3 is made up of 14 amino acids. CDR1 is SGHRS, CDR2 YFSETQ, per germline. CDR3 sequence reads: CASSLGPTRYEQYF. The DNA of the CDR3 is TGCGCCAGCAGCTTAGGACCGACCCGTTACGAGCAGTACTTC.